These T cell receptor beta chains were read from a single sample in a study of response to subunit inactivated influenza vaccine. TCRdb called the RT-PCR reads again in MiXCR, with one record for every CDR3 protein. The sample has more than 450,000 distinct CDR3 sequences; about 8% are singletons. Sequencing was performed on PBMCs from blood, taken roughly 24 months after vaccination. The receptors originated from a man aged 45 to 70 who received an inactivated influenza vaccine. CDR3s include the opening cysteine and the closing phenylalanine or tryptophan. The D gene is left open where the match is weak. Only some rows state a clone size, as once, few, many or a class for expanded clones.

clone_size: -; d_call: -; v_call: TRBV7-2; j_call: TRBJ2-5; cdr3_aa: CASSPPPLETQYF; cdr3_nt: TGTGCCAGCAGCCCCCCGCCCCTCGAGACCCAGTACTTC
clone_size: few; d_call: TRBD2; v_call: TRBV6-2/TRBV6-3; j_call: TRBJ2-7; cdr3_aa: CASSTTSPYEQYF; cdr3_nt: TGTGCCAGCAGTACGACTAGCCCCTACGAGCAGTACTTC
clone_size: -; d_call: TRBD1; v_call: TRBV5-1; j_call: TRBJ2-1; cdr3_aa: CASSGGTGVLYNEQFF; cdr3_nt: TGCGCCAGCAGCGGGGGGACAGGGGTACTTTACAATGAGCAGTTCTTC
clone_size: few; d_call: -; v_call: TRBV10-3; j_call: TRBJ2-7; cdr3_aa: CAISESWSPEQYF; cdr3_nt: TGTGCCATCAGTGAGTCTTGGAGCCCCGAGCAGTACTTC
clone_size: many; d_call: -; v_call: TRBV4-1; j_call: TRBJ1-2; cdr3_aa: CASSHEGLNYGYTF; cdr3_nt: TGCGCCAGCAGCCATGAGGGTCTTAACTATGGCTACACCTTC
clone_size: many; d_call: TRBD1; v_call: TRBV10-3; j_call: TRBJ2-7; cdr3_aa: CAISGTGYYEQYF; cdr3_nt: TGTGCCATCAGCGGGACAGGGTACTACGAGCAGTACTTC
clone_size: few; d_call: -; v_call: TRBV7-9; j_call: TRBJ2-4; cdr3_aa: CASSLDSSGGNIQYF; cdr3_nt: TGTGCCAGCAGCTTAGACAGTTCAGGCGGAAACATTCAGTACTTC
clone_size: few; d_call: TRBD1; v_call: TRBV3-1; j_call: TRBJ2-5; cdr3_aa: CASSPYPTGAEETQYF; cdr3_nt: TGTGCCAGCAGCCCGTACCCAACAGGGGCGGAAGAGACCCAGTACTTC
clone_size: many; d_call: TRBD2; v_call: TRBV5-1; j_call: TRBJ2-7; cdr3_aa: CASSFRAGGLAGTNEQYF; cdr3_nt: TGCGCCAGCAGCTTCCGAGCGGGGGGGCTAGCGGGAACAAATGAGCAGTACTTC
clone_size: few; d_call: TRBD1; v_call: TRBV7-3; j_call: TRBJ2-1; cdr3_aa: CASSRQGEEQFF; cdr3_nt: TGTGCCAGCAGCCGACAGGGTGAAGAGCAGTTCTTC
clone_size: many; d_call: -; v_call: TRBV5-1; j_call: TRBJ1-5; cdr3_aa: CASSPGDYSFQPQHF; cdr3_nt: TGCGCCAGCAGCCCAGGGGACTACTCCTTTCAGCCCCAGCATTTT
clone_size: few; d_call: TRBD2; v_call: TRBV4-1; j_call: TRBJ2-1; cdr3_aa: CASSQQASGSYNEQFF; cdr3_nt: TGCGCCAGCAGCCAGCAAGCTAGCGGCTCCTACAATGAGCAGTTCTTC
clone_size: -; d_call: -; v_call: TRBV20-1; j_call: TRBJ2-5; cdr3_aa: CSARPPRAQETQYF; cdr3_nt: TGCAGTGCTAGGCCTCCCCGGGCCCAAGAGACCCAGTACTTC
clone_size: many; d_call: TRBD1; v_call: TRBV10-3; j_call: TRBJ2-7; cdr3_aa: CAISEGAGQGYEQYF; cdr3_nt: TGTGCCATCAGTGAGGGAGCCGGACAGGGCTACGAGCAGTACTTC
clone_size: -; d_call: TRBD2; v_call: TRBV29-1; j_call: TRBJ2-1; cdr3_aa: CSVEVLVAGVGNNEQFF; cdr3_nt: TGCAGCGTTGAAGTCTTGGTGGCGGGAGTAGGAAATAATGAGCAGTTCTTC
clone_size: few; d_call: TRBD2; v_call: TRBV14; j_call: TRBJ2-1; cdr3_aa: CASSPPGLAWNEQFF; cdr3_nt: TGTGCCAGCAGCCCACCGGGACTAGCGTGGAATGAGCAGTTCTTC
clone_size: few; d_call: -; v_call: TRBV20-1; j_call: TRBJ2-7; cdr3_aa: CSGRGGHEQYF; cdr3_nt: TGCAGTGGGAGGGGCGGGCACGAGCAGTACTTC
clone_size: many; d_call: -; v_call: TRBV11-2; j_call: TRBJ2-3; cdr3_aa: CASSLDRVAAPDTQYF; cdr3_nt: TGTGCCAGCAGCTTAGATCGGGTTGCGGCCCCAGATACGCAGTATTTT
clone_size: few; d_call: -; v_call: TRBV7-2; j_call: TRBJ1-2; cdr3_aa: CASSAAGRFNGYTF; cdr3_nt: TGTGCCAGCAGCGCGGCGGGCAGATTCAATGGCTACACCTTC
clone_size: -; d_call: -; v_call: TRBV10-3; j_call: TRBJ1-6; cdr3_aa: CAISDLRQHLHF; cdr3_nt: TGTGCCATCAGTGATCTCCGACAGCACCTCCACTTT
clone_size: -; d_call: -; v_call: TRBV7-8; j_call: TRBJ2-5; cdr3_aa: CASSLVWVSETQYF; cdr3_nt: TGTGCCAGCAGCTTAGTGTGGGTCTCCGAGACCCAGTACTTC
clone_size: -; d_call: -; v_call: TRBV4-1; j_call: TRBJ1-2; cdr3_aa: CASSQIRDPNGYTF; cdr3_nt: TGCGCCAGCAGCCAAATCAGGGACCCAAATGGCTACACCTTC
clone_size: -; d_call: TRBD2; v_call: TRBV20-1; j_call: TRBJ2-3; cdr3_aa: CSARLRLAGSTDTQYF; cdr3_nt: TGCAGTGCTAGGTTAAGATTAGCGGGGAGCACAGATACGCAGTATTTT
clone_size: many; d_call: -; v_call: TRBV7-8; j_call: TRBJ2-1; cdr3_aa: CASSYRTYNEQFF; cdr3_nt: TGTGCCAGCAGCTATAGGACCTACAATGAGCAGTTCTTC
clone_size: few; d_call: TRBD1; v_call: TRBV27; j_call: TRBJ1-6; cdr3_aa: CASSGTDYYNSPLHF; cdr3_nt: TGTGCCAGCAGCGGGACAGACTACTATAATTCACCCCTCCACTTT
clone_size: -; d_call: -; v_call: TRBV27; j_call: TRBJ1-1; cdr3_aa: CASSRWGTEAFF; cdr3_nt: TGTGCCAGCAGCCGGTGGGGGACTGAAGCTTTCTTT
clone_size: many; d_call: TRBD2; v_call: TRBV12-3/TRBV12-4; j_call: TRBJ2-7; cdr3_aa: CASSIFWTSGNDEQYF; cdr3_nt: TGTGCCAGCAGCATCTTCTGGACTAGCGGGAACGACGAGCAGTACTTC
clone_size: -; d_call: TRBD1; v_call: TRBV28; j_call: TRBJ2-7; cdr3_aa: CASSYPARGTGAYEQYF; cdr3_nt: TGTGCCAGCAGTTACCCGGCCCGAGGGACAGGGGCATACGAGCAGTACTTC
clone_size: -; d_call: -; v_call: TRBV29-1; j_call: TRBJ2-3; cdr3_aa: CSVLRDEASTDTQYF; cdr3_nt: TGCAGCGTACTCCGGGACGAAGCTAGCACAGATACGCAGTATTTT
clone_size: -; d_call: -; v_call: TRBV20-1; j_call: TRBJ1-1; cdr3_aa: CSVPRQLMNTEAFF; cdr3_nt: TGCAGTGTTCCCAGACAGCTGATGAACACTGAAGCTTTCTTT
clone_size: few; d_call: -; v_call: TRBV6-4; j_call: TRBJ1-2; cdr3_aa: CASSDSGLGGYTF; cdr3_nt: TGTGCCAGCAGTGACTCGGGTCTAGGCGGCTACACCTTC
clone_size: -; d_call: -; v_call: TRBV9; j_call: TRBJ1-3; cdr3_aa: CASSDHDIFGNTIYF; cdr3_nt: TGTGCCAGCAGCGACCACGACATCTTTGGAAACACCATATATTTT
clone_size: -; d_call: TRBD2; v_call: TRBV4-2; j_call: TRBJ2-1; cdr3_aa: CASSQVRGSEAEQFF; cdr3_nt: TGTGCCAGCAGCCAGGTTCGCGGGAGCGAGGCTGAGCAGTTCTTC
clone_size: -; d_call: -; v_call: TRBV29-1; j_call: TRBJ2-7; cdr3_aa: CSVALRAYEQYF; cdr3_nt: TGCAGCGTTGCTCTAAGGGCCTACGAGCAGTACTTC
clone_size: few; d_call: -; v_call: TRBV7-8; j_call: TRBJ2-3; cdr3_aa: CASSLDQGRADTQYF; cdr3_nt: TGTGCCAGCAGCTTAGACCAGGGGCGGGCAGATACGCAGTATTTT
clone_size: many; d_call: -; v_call: TRBV20-1; j_call: TRBJ2-7; cdr3_aa: CSATPGHRASYEQYF; cdr3_nt: TGCAGTGCTACCCCTGGACATCGCGCCTCCTACGAGCAGTACTTC
clone_size: many; d_call: -; v_call: TRBV15; j_call: TRBJ2-2; cdr3_aa: CATSRTGRLTGELFF; cdr3_nt: TGTGCCACCAGCAGAACGGGGAGATTGACCGGGGAGCTGTTTTTT
clone_size: few; d_call: -; v_call: TRBV4-1; j_call: TRBJ2-1; cdr3_aa: CASSLWRGGEQFF; cdr3_nt: TGCGCCAGCAGCCTCTGGCGCGGTGGAGAGCAGTTCTTC
clone_size: -; d_call: -; v_call: TRBV27; j_call: TRBJ2-7; cdr3_aa: CASSLSAAATFGVYEQYF; cdr3_nt: TGTGCCAGCAGTTTATCGGCGGCGGCGACATTTGGTGTTTACGAGCAGTACTTC
clone_size: -; d_call: TRBD2; v_call: TRBV7-2; j_call: TRBJ2-3; cdr3_aa: CASRLAGHTDTQYF; cdr3_nt: TGTGCCAGCAGGCTAGCGGGTCACACAGATACGCAGTATTTT
clone_size: many; d_call: TRBD1; v_call: TRBV7-3; j_call: TRBJ2-1; cdr3_aa: CASSLQGAFYNEQFF; cdr3_nt: TGTGCCAGCAGCTTACAGGGGGCGTTTTACAATGAGCAGTTCTTC
clone_size: few; d_call: -; v_call: TRBV6-5; j_call: TRBJ2-5; cdr3_aa: CASSYGRDFQETQYF; cdr3_nt: TGTGCCAGCAGTTACGGCCGGGACTTCCAAGAGACCCAGTACTTC
clone_size: -; d_call: TRBD2; v_call: TRBV5-1; j_call: TRBJ2-1; cdr3_aa: CASSYSAGGRNEQFF; cdr3_nt: TGCGCCAGCAGCTACTCTGCGGGAGGGCGGAATGAGCAGTTCTTC
clone_size: -; d_call: -; v_call: TRBV7-8; j_call: TRBJ2-7; cdr3_aa: CASSPLGAGATYEQYF; cdr3_nt: TGTGCCAGCAGCCCCTTGGGTGCGGGGGCAACCTACGAGCAGTACTTC
clone_size: few; d_call: TRBD2; v_call: TRBV28; j_call: TRBJ2-1; cdr3_aa: CASSFRLAETYNEQFF; cdr3_nt: TGTGCCAGCAGTTTCCGACTAGCGGAGACCTACAATGAGCAGTTCTTC
clone_size: many; d_call: TRBD2; v_call: TRBV2; j_call: TRBJ2-5; cdr3_aa: CASSKQLAGVETQYF; cdr3_nt: TGTGCCAGCAGCAAACAACTAGCGGGGGTAGAGACCCAGTACTTC
clone_size: few; d_call: TRBD2; v_call: TRBV19; j_call: TRBJ2-7; cdr3_aa: CASRSLAGEVHEQYF; cdr3_nt: TGTGCCAGTAGGTCACTAGCGGGAGAGGTCCACGAGCAGTACTTC
clone_size: -; d_call: -; v_call: TRBV23-1; j_call: TRBJ2-3; cdr3_aa: CASSQYGSIDTQYF; cdr3_nt: TGCGCCAGCAGTCAATACGGGAGTATAGATACGCAGTATTTT
clone_size: -; d_call: TRBD2; v_call: TRBV9; j_call: TRBJ2-1; cdr3_aa: CASSSSGTSLPNEQFF; cdr3_nt: TGTGCCAGCAGCTCAAGCGGGACTAGTCTTCCGAATGAGCAGTTCTTC
clone_size: -; d_call: TRBD1; v_call: TRBV20-1; j_call: TRBJ2-1; cdr3_aa: CSGDRGWNEQFF; cdr3_nt: TGCAGTGGAGACAGGGGTTGGAATGAGCAGTTCTTC
clone_size: few; d_call: TRBD2; v_call: TRBV27; j_call: TRBJ2-3; cdr3_aa: CASSFLSGRALGTQYF; cdr3_nt: TGTGCCAGCAGTTTCTTAAGCGGGAGGGCCCTCGGTACGCAGTATTTT
clone_size: few; d_call: -; v_call: TRBV7-9; j_call: TRBJ1-6; cdr3_aa: CASSLDLAGASSPLHF; cdr3_nt: TGTGCCAGCAGCTTAGATCTGGCAGGGGCCTCTTCACCCCTCCACTTT
clone_size: many; d_call: TRBD2; v_call: TRBV20-1; j_call: TRBJ2-7; cdr3_aa: CSARKRGGAYEQYF; cdr3_nt: TGCAGTGCTAGAAAGCGCGGGGGGGCCTACGAGCAGTACTTC
clone_size: many; d_call: -; v_call: TRBV7-6; j_call: TRBJ2-5; cdr3_aa: CASSSLSQETQYF; cdr3_nt: TGTGCCAGCAGCTCCCTTTCGCAAGAGACCCAGTACTTC
clone_size: -; d_call: -; v_call: TRBV7-2; j_call: TRBJ2-7; cdr3_aa: CASSKGRGLDEQYF; cdr3_nt: TGTGCCAGCAGCAAGGGACGTGGGCTGGACGAGCAGTACTTC
clone_size: -; d_call: -; v_call: TRBV20-1; j_call: TRBJ2-1; cdr3_aa: CSARGQAVHYNEQFF; cdr3_nt: TGCAGTGCTAGAGGACAGGCAGTACATTACAATGAGCAGTTCTTC
clone_size: few; d_call: -; v_call: TRBV5-6; j_call: TRBJ2-3; cdr3_aa: CASSSEGRLDTQYF; cdr3_nt: TGTGCCAGCAGCTCGGAGGGACGCTTGGATACGCAGTATTTT